This is a list of T cell receptor beta chains from one sample in a study of blood T cell dynamics during melanoma immunotherapy. Generated by immunoSEQ multiplex PCR, the TCRdb table keeps only in-frame clones and is missing some. The data show approximately 29,000 clones, approximately 88% seen once. The sample was blood, taken from a patient treated with checkpoint blockade. Every receptor here comes from a human donor with melanoma. The CDR3 runs from the conserved cysteine through the conserved F or W. Fields, in order: clone size, D gene, V gene, J gene, CDR3 protein, CDR3 DNA. The D gene is left open where the match is weak. The size field is filled for only some rows; it gives once, few, many or a size class.

once,TRBD1,TRBV5-6,TRBJ1-2,CASSLTKGTGRLAF,TGTGCCAGCAGCTTGACGAAGGGGACAGGCCGGCTGGCCTTC
once,.,TRBV19,TRBJ1-4,CASSIVGFGEKLFF,TGTGCCAGTAGTATTGTGGGTTTTGGCGAAAAACTGTTTTTT
.,.,TRBV28,TRBJ2-7,CASSPVGGSLIYEQYF,TGTGCCAGCAGCCCCGTTGGGGGGTCCCTTATCTACGAGCAGTACTTC
.,.,TRBV11-3,TRBJ2-2,CASSAGTGELFF,TGTGCCAGCAGCGCTGGCACCGGGGAGCTGTTTTTT
.,.,TRBV7-9,TRBJ2-7,CASSLEGSEQYF,TGTGCCAGCAGCTTGGAGGGGAGCGAGCAGTACTTC
.,.,TRBV7-2,TRBJ1-2,CASSRPGGGHYGYTF,TGTGCCAGCAGCCGACCGGGGGGCGGACACTATGGCTACACCTTC
.,.,TRBV29-1,TRBJ2-3,CSATPPGRLTQYF,TGCAGCGCCACTCCCCCGGGGAGGCTTACGCAGTATTTT
few,.,TRBV5-1,TRBJ1-2,CASRPQQGSNYGYTF,TGCGCCAGCAGACCTCAACAGGGTTCTAACTATGGCTACACCTTC
.,.,TRBV25-1,TRBJ1-1,CASSEKAGASTEAFF,TGTGCCAGCAGTGAAAAGGCAGGGGCCAGCACTGAAGCTTTCTTT
.,TRBD2,TRBV18,TRBJ2-1,CASSNRRTSGDYNEQFF,TGTGCCAGCTCAAATCGTCGGACTAGCGGGGATTACAATGAGCAGTTCTTC